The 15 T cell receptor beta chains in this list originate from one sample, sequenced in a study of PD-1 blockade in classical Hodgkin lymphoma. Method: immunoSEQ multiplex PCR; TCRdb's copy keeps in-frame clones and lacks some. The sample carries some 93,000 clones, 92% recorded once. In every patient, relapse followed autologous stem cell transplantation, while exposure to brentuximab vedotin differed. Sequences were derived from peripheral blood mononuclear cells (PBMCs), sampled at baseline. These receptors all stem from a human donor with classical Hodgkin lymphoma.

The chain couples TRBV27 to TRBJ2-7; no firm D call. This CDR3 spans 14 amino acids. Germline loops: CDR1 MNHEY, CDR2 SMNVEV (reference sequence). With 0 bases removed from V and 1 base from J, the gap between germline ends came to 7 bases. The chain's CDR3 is CASSLSPRSYEQYF. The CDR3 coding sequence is TGTGCCAGCAGTTTATCGCCCAGATCCTACGAGCAGTACTTC.

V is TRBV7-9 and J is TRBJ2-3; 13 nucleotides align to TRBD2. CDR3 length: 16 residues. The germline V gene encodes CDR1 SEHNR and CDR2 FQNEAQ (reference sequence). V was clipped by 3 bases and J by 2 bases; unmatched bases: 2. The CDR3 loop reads CASSLTSGRPTDTQYF. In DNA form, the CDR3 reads TGTGCCAGCAGCTTGACTAGCGGGAGGCCCACAGATACGCAGTATTTT. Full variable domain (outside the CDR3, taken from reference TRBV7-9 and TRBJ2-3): DTGVSQNPRHKITKRGQNVTFRCDPISEHNRLYWYRQTLGQGPEFLTYFQNEAQLEKSRLLSDRFSAERPKGSFSTLEIQRTEQGDSAMYLCASSLTSGRPTDTQYFGPGTRLTVL.

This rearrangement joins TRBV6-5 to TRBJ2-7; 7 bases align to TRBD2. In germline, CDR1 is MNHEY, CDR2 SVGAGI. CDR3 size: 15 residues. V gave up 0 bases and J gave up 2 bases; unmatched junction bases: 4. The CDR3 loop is CASSYSGGEPYEQYF. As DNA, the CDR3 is TGTGCCAGCAGTTACTCGGGAGGGGAACCCTACGAGCAGTACTTC.

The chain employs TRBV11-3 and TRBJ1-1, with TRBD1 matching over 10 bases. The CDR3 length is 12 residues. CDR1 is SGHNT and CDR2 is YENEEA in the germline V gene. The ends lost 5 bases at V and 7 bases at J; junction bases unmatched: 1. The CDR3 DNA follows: TGTGCCAGCAGCCGGACAGGGGGTGAAGCTTTCTTT. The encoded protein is CASSRTGGEAFF.

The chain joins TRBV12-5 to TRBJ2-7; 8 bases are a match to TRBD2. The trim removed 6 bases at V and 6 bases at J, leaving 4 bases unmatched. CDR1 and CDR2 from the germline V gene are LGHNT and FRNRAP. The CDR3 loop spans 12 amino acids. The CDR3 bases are TGTGCTAGTGGGGATCGGGGGGGCGAGCAGTACTTC. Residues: CASGDRGGEQYF.

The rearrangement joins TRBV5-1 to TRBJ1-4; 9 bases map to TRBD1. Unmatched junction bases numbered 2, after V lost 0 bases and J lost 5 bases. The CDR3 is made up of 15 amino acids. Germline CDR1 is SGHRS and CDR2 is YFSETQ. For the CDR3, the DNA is TGCGCCAGCAGCTTGGCGACAGGGGGGAATGAAAAACTGTTTTTT. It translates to CASSLATGGNEKLFF.

Here the CDR3 reads CSVTSGSYEQYF. The CDR3 DNA is TGCAGCGTGACTAGCGGGAGTTACGAGCAGTACTTC. V and J are TRBV29-1 and TRBJ2-7, with 12 bases fitting TRBD2. The germline CDR1 and CDR2 sequences are SQVTM and ANQGSEA. The CDR3 runs to 12 residues. The ends lost 6 bases at V and 4 bases at J; junction bases unmatched: 1.

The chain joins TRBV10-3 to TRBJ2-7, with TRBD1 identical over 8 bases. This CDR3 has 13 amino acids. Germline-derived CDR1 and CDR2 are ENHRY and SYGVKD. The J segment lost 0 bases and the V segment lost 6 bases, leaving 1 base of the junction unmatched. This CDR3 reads CAISTGGSYEQYF. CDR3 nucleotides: TGTGCCATCAGCACAGGGGGCTCCTACGAGCAGTACTTC.

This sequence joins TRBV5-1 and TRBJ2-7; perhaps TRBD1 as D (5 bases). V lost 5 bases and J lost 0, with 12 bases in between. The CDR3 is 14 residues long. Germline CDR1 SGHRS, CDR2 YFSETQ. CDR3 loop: CASSQGYYSYEQYF. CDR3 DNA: TGCGCCAGCAGTCAGGGTTACTACTCCTACGAGCAGTACTTC.

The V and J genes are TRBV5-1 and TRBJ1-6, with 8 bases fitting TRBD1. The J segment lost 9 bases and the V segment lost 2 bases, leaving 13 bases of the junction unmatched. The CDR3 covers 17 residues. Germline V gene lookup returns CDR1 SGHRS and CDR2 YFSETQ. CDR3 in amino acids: CASSLNPPETGASPLHF. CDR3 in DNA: TGCGCCAGCAGCTTAAACCCCCCCGAGACAGGGGCTTCACCCCTCCACTTT.

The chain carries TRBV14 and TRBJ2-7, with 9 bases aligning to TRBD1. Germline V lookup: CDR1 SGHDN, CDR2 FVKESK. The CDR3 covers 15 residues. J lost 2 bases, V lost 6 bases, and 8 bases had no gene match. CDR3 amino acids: CASRGTGKHPYEQYF. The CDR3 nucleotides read TGTGCCAGCAGGGGGACAGGGAAACATCCCTACGAGCAGTACTTC. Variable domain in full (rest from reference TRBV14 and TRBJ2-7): EAGVTQFPSHSVIEKGQTVTLRCDPISGHDNLYWYRRVMGKEIKFLLHFVKESKQDESGMPNNRFLAERTGGTYSTLKVQPAELEDSGVYFCASRGTGKHPYEQYFGPGTRLTVT.

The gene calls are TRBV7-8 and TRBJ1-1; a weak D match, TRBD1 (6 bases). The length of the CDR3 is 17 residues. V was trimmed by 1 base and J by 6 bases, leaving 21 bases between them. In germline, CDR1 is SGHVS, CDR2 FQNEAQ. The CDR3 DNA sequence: TGTGCCAGCAGCTTAGGGGCGGCGGCAGGGGTGAGGGCTGAAGCTTTCTTT. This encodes CASSLGAAAGVRAEAFF. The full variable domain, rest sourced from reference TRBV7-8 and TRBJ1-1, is GAGVSQSPRYKVAKRGQDVALRCDPISGHVSLFWYQQALGQGPEFLTYFQNEAQLDKSGLPSDRFFAERPEGSVSTLKIQRTQQEDSAVYLCASSLGAAAGVRAEAFFGQGTRLTVV.

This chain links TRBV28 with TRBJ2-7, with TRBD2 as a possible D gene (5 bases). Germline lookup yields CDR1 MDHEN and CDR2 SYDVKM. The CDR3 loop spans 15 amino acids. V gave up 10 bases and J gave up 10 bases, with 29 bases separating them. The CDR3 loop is CATKNTVSPLAGQYF. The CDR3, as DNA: TGTGCCACCAAAAACACTGTCTCACCTCTGGCGGGCCAGTACTTC. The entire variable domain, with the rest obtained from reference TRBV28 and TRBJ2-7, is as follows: DVKVTQSSRYLVKRTGEKVFLECVQDMDHENMFWYRQDPGLGLRLIYFSYDVKMKEKGDIPEGYSVSREKKERFSLILESASTNQTSMYLCATKNTVSPLAGQYFGPGTRLTVT.

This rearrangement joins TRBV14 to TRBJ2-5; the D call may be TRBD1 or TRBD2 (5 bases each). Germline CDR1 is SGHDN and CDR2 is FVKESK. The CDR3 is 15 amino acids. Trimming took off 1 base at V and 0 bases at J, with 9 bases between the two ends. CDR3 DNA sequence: TGTGCCAGCAGCCAAGGTGGGGGTTACCAAGAGACCCAGTACTTC. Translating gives CASSQGGGYQETQYF.

CDR3 coding DNA: TGTGCCAGCAGGATTCAGGTGAACACTGAAGCTTTCTTT. Translating it yields CASRIQVNTEAFF. The rearrangement joins TRBV6-5 to TRBJ1-1; D remains unclear. CDR3 length equals 13 residues. CDR1 and CDR2 (germline): MNHEY, SVGAGI. Trimming stripped 6 bases from V and 0 bases from J, with 8 bases between.